One sample yielded the 2 T cell receptor beta chains listed below, sequenced in a study of blood T cell repertoires in COVID-19. Libraries were prepared by immunoSEQ multiplex PCR; TCRdb keeps only in-frame clonotypes and omits some of them. The sample contains just under 350,000 clones, more than 70% of which appear only once. Sequencing was carried out using peripheral blood. These receptors originate from a woman aged 70-85 years with COVID-19, enrolled during active disease.

V and J are TRBV28 and TRBJ2-2; no clear D gene. The length of the CDR3 is 15 residues. V shed 8 bases and J shed 0 bases, with 13 bases lying between them. Germline loops: CDR1 MDHEN, CDR2 SYDVKM. This CDR3 reads CASLREAANTGELFF. The DNA of the CDR3 is TGTGCCAGCCTTAGAGAAGCCGCGAACACCGGGGAGCTGTTTTTT.

This clone was picked up one time. V is TRBV5-1 and J is TRBJ2-2, with 12 bases aligning to TRBD2. V shed 3 bases, J shed 4 bases, and the junction held 4 bases outside the gene matches. The CDR3 is 16 amino acids. Germline V gives CDR1 SGHRS, CDR2 YFSETQ. Here the CDR3 reads CASSSGLAGFTGELFF. The CDR3 bases are TGCGCCAGCAGCTCCGGACTAGCGGGATTCACCGGGGAGCTGTTTTTT. The full variable domain, rest sourced from reference TRBV5-1 and TRBJ2-2, is KAGVTQTPRYLIKTRGQQVTLSCSPISGHRSVSWYQQTPGQGLQFLFEYFSETQRNKGNFPGRFSGRQFSNSRSEMNVSTLELGDSALYLCASSSGLAGFTGELFFGEGSRLTVL.